Following are 18 T cell receptor beta chains from one sample sequenced in a study of CD8+ T cells in alopecia areata. The sequencing template was cDNA reverse transcribed from extracted RNA. Repertoires were generated with immunoSEQ multiplex PCR, while TCRdb's copy carries only in-frame clones and drops some. The table shows about 100,000 clones, with 59% occurring only once. Sequenced material: CD8+ T cells sorted from blood. The receptors shown here come from a human donor in good health.

The rearrangement joins TRBV5-1 to TRBJ1-2; 9 nucleotides agree with TRBD1. V dropped 0 bases and J dropped 4; count of bases not matched to a gene: 7. The CDR3 totals 16 residues. Germline values: CDR1 SGHRS, CDR2 YFSETQ. CDR3 nucleotide sequence: TGCGCCAGCAGCTTGGCATGGACAGGGGACCCCTATGGCTACACCTTC. Residues: CASSLAWTGDPYGYTF.

The chain uses TRBV10-2 and TRBJ2-5, with a weak D call TRBD2 (6 bases). CDR1 and CDR2 from the germline V gene are WSHSY and SAAADI. The CDR3 is made up of 14 amino acids. Trimming removed 8 bases at V and 5 bases at J, with 18 bases between. This CDR3 is CASGVGRGGETQYF. In DNA, the CDR3 is TGCGCCAGCGGCGTCGGGCGGGGCGGGGAGACCCAGTACTTC.

This chain connects TRBV7-8 to TRBJ2-7; 7 bases match TRBD2. The CDR3 length is 16 residues. The trim removed 7 bases at V and 4 bases at J, leaving 16 bases unmatched. Germline CDR1 reads SGHVS; CDR2 reads FQNEAQ. CDR3 nucleotide sequence: TGTGCCAGCACTCGACAGACGGGGGGAGGTCGTTACGAGCAGTACTTC. It specifies CASTRQTGGGRYEQYF.

This clone appeared a few times. The gene calls are TRBV19 and TRBJ2-6; 7 nucleotides agree with TRBD1. This CDR3 has 17 amino acids. Germline assignment: CDR1 LNHDA and CDR2 SQIVND (reference sequence). Trimming cost V 10 bases and J 0 bases; bases outside gene matches: 12. The CDR3 loop is CANLRQGRFSGANVLTF. CDR3 nucleotides: TGTGCCAATTTACGACAGGGCCGGTTCTCTGGGGCCAACGTCCTGACTTTC.

The rearrangement uses TRBV13 and TRBJ1-1, with TRBD1 as a possible D gene (5 bases). The germline V gene has CDR1 PRHDT and CDR2 FYEKMQ (reference sequence). Trimming took 4 bases from V and 0 from J, leaving 9 bases between them. The CDR3 covers 14 residues. The CDR3 coding sequence is TGTGCCAGCAGCTCCAGGGACTTGAACACTGAAGCTTTCTTT. This gives the protein CASSSRDLNTEAFF.

The rearrangement uses TRBV14 and TRBJ2-3; weak D call: TRBD2 (7 bases). The CDR3 spans 15 residues. Germline loops: CDR1 SGHDN, CDR2 FVKESK. V was pared by 4 bases and J by 5 bases, with 16 bases between. The chain's CDR3 is CASSLTGGQGDTQYF. The CDR3 DNA reads TGTGCCAGCAGCCTCACGGGGGGCCAGGGAGATACGCAGTATTTT. Filled out from reference TRBV14 and TRBJ2-3, the complete variable domain reads EAGVTQFPSHSVIEKGQTVTLRCDPISGHDNLYWYRRVMGKEIKFLLHFVKESKQDESGMPNNRFLAERTGGTYSTLKVQPAELEDSGVYFCASSLTGGQGDTQYFGPGTRLTVL.

The rearrangement links TRBV5-6 to TRBJ1-1; D unclear. This CDR3 region has 16 residues. Germline-derived CDR1 and CDR2 are SGHDT and YYEEEE. V was trimmed by 3 bases and J by 4 bases, leaving 19 bases between them. The CDR3 sequence: CASSSPQTSPGTEAFF. The DNA of the CDR3 is TGTGCCAGCAGCTCTCCCCAAACCTCCCCGGGCACTGAAGCTTTCTTT.

V and J are TRBV4-2 and TRBJ2-7; D is possibly TRBD1 or TRBD2 (7 bases each). V was cut by 1 base and J by 5 bases, with 12 bases left in between. Germline V gene data show CDR1 as LGHNA and CDR2 as YNFKEQ. The CDR3 length is 14 residues. This CDR3 is CASSQGQGGDEQYF. The CDR3, as DNA: TGTGCCAGCAGCCAAGGGCAGGGGGGGGACGAGCAGTACTTC.

This clone was detected only a few times. V is TRBV25-1 and J is TRBJ2-5; the D gene is possibly TRBD1 (5 bases). Germline-derived CDR1 and CDR2 are MGHDK and SYGVNS. This CDR3 has 15 amino acids. Trimming stripped 5 bases from V and 1 base from J, with 14 bases between. The CDR3 loop reads CASSTFTGSQETQYF. The CDR3 nucleotides read TGTGCCAGCAGTACTTTCACAGGTTCCCAAGAGACCCAGTACTTC. Complete variable domain (other parts from reference TRBV25-1 and TRBJ2-5): EADIYQTPRYLVIGTGKKITLECSQTMGHDKMYWYQQDPGMELHLIHYSYGVNSTEKGDLSSESTVSRIRTEHFPLTLESARPSHTSQYLCASSTFTGSQETQYFGPGTRLLVL.

This clone occurred a few times. The chain combines TRBV29-1 with TRBJ1-1; D remains unclear. V was pared by 3 bases and J by 2 bases, with 10 bases between. The germline gives CDR1 SQVTM, CDR2 ANQGSEA. The CDR3 has 13 residues. In DNA, the CDR3 is TGCAGCGTTGAGGTCCCGACCAACACTGAAGCTTTCTTT. This translates into CSVEVPTNTEAFF.

The J gene is TRBJ1-1, the V gene TRBV4-3; tentative D call: TRBD1 (6 bases). Between the trimmed V and J ends, which lost 4 bases and 4 bases, there was a span of 16 bases. The CDR3 is 15 residues long. The V gene's germline CDR1 is LGHNA and CDR2 YSLEER. CDR3 nucleotide sequence: TGCGCCAGCAGCCGGGCGGTTGAAGGGGGCACTGAAGCTTTCTTT. It codes for CASSRAVEGGTEAFF.

This clone was counted at least ten times. The V call is TRBV7-9, the J call TRBJ1-3; no definite D call. The germline V and J ends were trimmed by 5 bases and 0 bases, with 23 bases remaining between them. The CDR3 has 19 amino acids. Germline-derived CDR1 and CDR2 are SEHNR and FQNEAQ (reference sequence). CDR3 loop: CASSQSSWLEPRSGNTIYF. CDR3 sequence (DNA): TGTGCCAGCAGCCAAAGCTCCTGGTTAGAACCCCGCTCTGGAAACACCATATATTTT. The variable domain in full, completed from reference TRBV7-9 and TRBJ1-3, reads DTGVSQNPRHKITKRGQNVTFRCDPISEHNRLYWYRQTLGQGPEFLTYFQNEAQLEKSRLLSDRFSAERPKGSFSTLEIQRTEQGDSAMYLCASSQSSWLEPRSGNTIYFGEGSWLTVV.

The chain combines TRBV18 with TRBJ2-1; D may be TRBD2 (5 bases). In germline, CDR1 is KGHSH, CDR2 LQKENI. The CDR3 consists of 16 residues. Trimming took off 4 bases at V and 0 bases at J, with 13 bases between the two ends. This CDR3 reads CASSLAVGSSYNEQFF. The CDR3 region has the DNA TGTGCCAGCTCACTGGCCGTTGGGAGCTCCTACAATGAGCAGTTCTTC. The full variable domain, completed using reference TRBV18 and TRBJ2-1, is NAGVMQNPRHLVRRRGQEARLRCSPMKGHSHVYWYRQLPEEGLKFMVYLQKENIIDESGMPKERFSAEFPKEGPSILRIQQVVRGDSAAYFCASSLAVGSSYNEQFFGPGTRLTVL.

The chain links TRBV5-1 to TRBJ1-2; 7 bases match TRBD1. The CDR3 runs 18 residues. The germline CDR1 and CDR2 sequences are SGHRS and YFSETQ. V gave up 4 bases and J gave up 2 bases; unmatched junction bases: 17. The CDR3 spells CASSEDPPGTAINYGYTF. The CDR3 DNA sequence: TGCGCCAGCAGCGAGGATCCACCCGGGACAGCAATAAACTATGGCTACACCTTC.

This clone was detected once. Mismatch with germline at one junction end may stem from a read error. This CDR3 is CASSQYNNEQFF. In DNA, the CDR3 is TGCGCCAGCAGCCAATATAACAATGAGCAGTTCTTC. This chain uses TRBV5-4 with TRBJ2-1; no reliable D call. Germline CDR1 reads SGHNT; CDR2 reads YYREEE (reference sequence). This CDR3 contains 12 residues.

V gene TRBV11-2 combines with J gene TRBJ2-3; D is uncertain. V lost 4 bases to trimming and J lost 5 bases, with 13 bases between them. The CDR3 runs 14 residues. CDR1 is SGHAT and CDR2 is FQNNGV in the germline V gene. In DNA, the CDR3 is TGTGCCAGCAGCTCCCCTGGCTGGGTAGATACGCAGTATTTT. This codes for CASSSPGWVDTQYF.

This clone has a handful of counts. The sample carries other DNA sequences with the same CDR3. The gene calls are TRBV4-1 and TRBJ1-2; D remains ambiguous. V was trimmed by 0 bases and J by 5 bases, leaving 7 bases between them. Germline CDR1 reads MGHRA; CDR2 reads YSYEKL. This CDR3 contains 13 residues. In DNA, the CDR3 is TGCGCCAGCAGCCAAGAATCGGGGTATGGCTACACCTTC. This gives the protein CASSQESGYGYTF.

The chain couples TRBV27 to TRBJ2-5, with 8 bases matching TRBD1. J lost 3 bases, V lost 3 bases, and 6 bases had no gene match. CDR1 and CDR2 (germline): MNHEY, SMNVEV (reference sequence). The CDR3 spans 15 residues. The chain's CDR3 is CASSFWTGLEETQYF. As DNA, the CDR3 is TGTGCCAGCAGTTTTTGGACAGGGTTAGAAGAGACCCAGTACTTC.